This entry is about one TCR beta chain. The antigen remains undetermined. Cyclophosphamide on days +3 and +4 followed busulfan-fludarabine conditioning and a marrow graft. The repertoire was sequenced with immunoSEQ multiplex PCR; TCRdb's copy has only in-frame clones and lacks some. The sample contains about 20,000 clones, approximately 90% of which appear only once. These data belong to a study of T cells after posttransplantation cyclophosphamide. Study-wide results and limits: Donor-recipient repertoire similarity was low at 1-2 months, rising over year one. After PTCy, TRB diversity resembled that of CNI/methotrexate controls.

Germline trimming cut 7 bases from V and 1 base from J; bases unmatched to any gene: 4. This CDR3 has 15 residues. Germline CDR1 reads LNHDA; CDR2 reads SQIVND (reference sequence). The rearrangement uses TRBV19 and TRBJ1-1, with 12 bases lining up with TRBD1. The sequencing here drew on PBMCs, taken after allogeneic stem cell transplant with posttransplant cyclophosphamide. This receptor was taken from a female patient aged 40-50 years who received an allogeneic stem cell transplant from a related donor, was CMV-positive, and had no GVHD. The graft donor may have contributed some T cells. This chain's CDR3 is CASMGQGAGNTEAFF. The CDR3 nucleotides are TGTGCCAGTATGGGACAGGGGGCAGGGAACACTGAAGCTTTCTTT.